This T cell receptor beta chain emerged from a study of cytomegalovirus exposure and HLA in healthy donors. Study results and limitations: Most subjects' HLA-A and HLA-B alleles were reportedly predicted from TCR beta sequences.

The study ran its PCR with 60 Vbeta and 13 Jbeta primers. Profiled with immunoSEQ multiplex PCR; TCRdb holds only in-frame clones, not every one. Altogether about 170,000 clones are present, approximately 80% being singletons, with the ten largest covering roughly 4.5%. Germline CDR1 and CDR2: SEHNR and FQNEAQ (reference sequence). The CDR3 loop spans 13 amino acids. V shed 5 bases and J shed 5 bases, with 12 bases lying between them. As to this clone: Its antigen is not identified.

The rearrangement uses TRBV7-9 and TRBJ1-2; D may be TRBD1 (6 bases). The TCR sequence derives from a woman aged 50 to 60 in good health and CMV-seropositive. Sample: PBMCs. This chain's CDR3 is CASSRDTGYGYTF. In DNA form, the CDR3 reads TGTGCCAGCAGCCGGGACACTGGATATGGCTACACCTTC.